These T cell receptor beta chains were read from a single sample in a study of T cells in Graves' hyperthyroidism and ophthalmopathy. MiXCR was run by TCRdb on the multiplex PCR reads, yielding one entry per CDR3 protein. The profile shows under 750,000 distinct CDR3 sequences, approximately 19% of them singletons. Sequenced input: blood. These receptors were collected from a woman aged 50 to 60 with Graves' hyperthyroidism that later progressed to Graves' ophthalmopathy. CDR3s include the opening cysteine and the closing phenylalanine or tryptophan. The D gene is left open where the match is weak. Some rows mark clone size as missing; the rest say once, few, many or name a class of expanded clone.

CDR3nt	CDR3aa	v_gene	j_gene	d_gene	len	abundance
TGTGCCACCACCCCGGGACAGGGCCCCTACAATGAGCAGTTCTTC	CATTPGQGPYNEQFF	TRBV24-1	TRBJ2-1	TRBD1	15	few
TGCGCCAGCAGCTTGAGGACAGGGGGGCCAGGGGGCTACACCTTC	CASSLRTGGPGGYTF	TRBV5-1	TRBJ1-2	TRBD1	15	few
TGTGCCAGCAGTCCCTCGGGGGGGGGGATGAACACTGAAGCTTTCTTT	CASSPSGGGMNTEAFF	TRBV27	TRBJ1-1	-	16	many
TGTGCCAGCAGCTTAGATGGTGACCCGGTGAGGTGGACTGAAGCTTTCTTT	CASSLDGDPVRWTEAFF	TRBV11-2	TRBJ1-1	-	17	many
TGCGCCAGCAGCTGGGACAGGGAGGAGACCCAGTACTTC	CASSWDREETQYF	TRBV5-1	TRBJ2-5	TRBD1	13	many
TGTGCCAGCAGCTTAGGGGTACTCCACACTGAAGCTTTCTTT	CASSLGVLHTEAFF	TRBV7-6	TRBJ1-1	-	14	-
TGTGCCAGCAGGCGAGGGACAGGATACAATGAGCAGTTCTTC	CASRRGTGYNEQFF	TRBV6-1	TRBJ2-1	TRBD1	14	-
TGTGCCAGCAGCGCCAGGAGCTCTGGGGCCAACGTCCTGACTTTC	CASSARSSGANVLTF	TRBV6-1	TRBJ2-6	-	15	-
TGTGCCAGCAGCCCTAGCACAGGGTATCGGCAGCCCCAGCATTTT	CASSPSTGYRQPQHF	TRBV12-3/TRBV12-4	TRBJ1-5	-	15	many
TGTGCCAGCTCACCATTGAAAAACAGAGGAACTGAAGCTTTCTTT	CASSPLKNRGTEAFF	TRBV18	TRBJ1-1	-	15	many
TGCGCCAGCAGCCAAGCGCTTAGAAGCGGGGGCCCGAACACCGGGGAGCTGTTTTTT	CASSQALRSGGPNTGELFF	TRBV4-1	TRBJ2-2	TRBD2	19	-
TGTGCCAGCAGCCCGGGACCCTGGGATAATGAAAAACTGTTTTTT	CASSPGPWDNEKLFF	TRBV7-6	TRBJ1-4	-	15	-
TGTGCCAGCGGGCGGTGGGGGGAAAAACTGTTTTTT	CASGRWGEKLFF	TRBV12-3/TRBV12-4	TRBJ1-4	-	12	-
TGCGCCAGCAGCTCGATCCGGGACAACAATTCACCCCTCCACTTT	CASSSIRDNNSPLHF	TRBV5-1	TRBJ1-6	-	15	many
TGTGCCAGCAGCTTGACTTCCAGGTTCTCCTACAATGAGCAGTTCTTC	CASSLTSRFSYNEQFF	TRBV7-9	TRBJ2-1	-	16	many
TGCGCCAGCAGCTTGAGTTTGACTAGCTCCCGCAATGAGCAGTTCTTC	CASSLSLTSSRNEQFF	TRBV5-1	TRBJ2-1	TRBD2	16	many
TGTGCCAGCAGTTCTTCCATGGGGGATTACGAGCAGTACTTC	CASSSSMGDYEQYF	TRBV27	TRBJ2-7	-	14	-
TGTGCCAGCAGCGTAGATCCTAGCGGGGAAGATACGCAGTATTTT	CASSVDPSGEDTQYF	TRBV9	TRBJ2-3	TRBD2	15	-
TGTGCCTGGAGTGTACTAGCGGGGGGATACGAGCAGTACTTC	CAWSVLAGGYEQYF	TRBV30	TRBJ2-7	TRBD2	14	many
TGTGCCAGCACCCCGGAAGCAGCTTACTATGGCTACACCTTC	CASTPEAAYYGYTF	TRBV2	TRBJ1-2	-	14	-
TGTGCCAGCAGTGGAAGACAGGGGGCCAATGAGCAGTTCTTC	CASSGRQGANEQFF	TRBV6-1	TRBJ2-1	TRBD1	14	few
TGTGCCAGCAGCCACGGACACCTATCCTACGAGCAGTACTTC	CASSHGHLSYEQYF	TRBV12-3/TRBV12-4	TRBJ2-7	-	14	many
TGTGCCTGGAGCCGGACAGGGTTCGGGCAGCCCCAGCATTTT	CAWSRTGFGQPQHF	TRBV30	TRBJ1-5	TRBD1	14	many
TGTGCCAGCAGTTTCGAGGGGGTGATAACTGGTAGCGAGCAGTACTTC	CASSFEGVITGSEQYF	TRBV27	TRBJ2-7	-	16	-
TGTGCCAGCAGCTTAACGAAGGAGGGGGCGCCGGGCAATCAGCCCCAGCATTTT	CASSLTKEGAPGNQPQHF	TRBV5-6	TRBJ1-5	TRBD1	18	-
TGCGCCAGCAGCCCGATCGGGGTCGAGCAGTACTTC	CASSPIGVEQYF	TRBV5-1	TRBJ2-7	-	12	many
TGTGCCTGGAATTTGGACAGGAAGAACACTGAAGCTTTCTTT	CAWNLDRKNTEAFF	TRBV30	TRBJ1-1	TRBD1	14	many
TGCGCCAGCAGTGATCCTAGCGGGGGGGCATTTGAGCAGTTCTTC	CASSDPSGGAFEQFF	TRBV10-1	TRBJ2-1	TRBD2	15	-
TGTGCCAGCAGCTTCCCCCCCCCCGAGAACTACGAGCAGTACTTC	CASSFPPPENYEQYF	TRBV7-9	TRBJ2-7	-	15	-
TGTGCCAGCTCACCAATACAGGGACAGGGGACTGAAGCTTTCTTT	CASSPIQGQGTEAFF	TRBV18	TRBJ1-1	TRBD1	15	many
TGTGCCAGTACCGCGACTAACAGGGAGTCACCCCTCCACTTT	CASTATNRESPLHF	TRBV19	TRBJ1-6	-	14	-
TGCAGTGCTAGCCAGGGTAGCAATCAGCCCCAGCATTTT	CSASQGSNQPQHF	TRBV20-1	TRBJ1-5	-	13	-
TGTGCCACCGAGGGGGACTCCTACAATGAGCAGTTCTTC	CATEGDSYNEQFF	TRBV24-1	TRBJ2-1	-	13	-
TGTGCCAGCAGTCCCGGGACCCCCTCAAGGGATACGCAGTATTTT	CASSPGTPSRDTQYF	TRBV2	TRBJ2-3	-	15	-
TGCGCCAGCAGCTTGGCGGGGGGGATGAACACCGGGGAGCTGTTTTTT	CASSLAGGMNTGELFF	TRBV5-1	TRBJ2-2	TRBD2	16	-
TGTGCCAGCAGCTTAGGCCTCGGGGCGAGGGCAGATACGCAGTATTTT	CASSLGLGARADTQYF	TRBV13	TRBJ2-3	-	16	many
TGTGCCAGCTCCCCGAACTCTAGGTATGGCTACACCTTC	CASSPNSRYGYTF	TRBV18	TRBJ1-2	-	13	few
TGCGCCAGCAGCCAGACGTGGGTCACTGAAGCTTTCTTT	CASSQTWVTEAFF	TRBV4-1	TRBJ1-1	-	13	-